The subject of this entry is one T cell receptor beta chain. The CDR3 length is 14 residues. V was cut by 8 bases and J by 9 bases, with 21 bases left in between. Germline-derived CDR1 and CDR2 are SGHDT and YYEEEE. This specimen belongs to a study of technical replicates of blood from a few donors. Measured with immunoSEQ multiplex PCR; TCRdb has only the in-frame clones, and not every one. Of about 85,000 clones listed, approximately 94% are singletons. The chain has TRBV5-6 and TRBJ2-1, with D maybe TRBD1 (5 bases). Sequenced material: T cells isolated from PBMCs. This receptor was obtained from a human donor in good health. The CDR3 protein is CASIQDTTSGEQFF. In nucleotides, the CDR3 is TGTGCCAGTATTCAGGACACGACGTCGGGTGAGCAGTTCTTC.